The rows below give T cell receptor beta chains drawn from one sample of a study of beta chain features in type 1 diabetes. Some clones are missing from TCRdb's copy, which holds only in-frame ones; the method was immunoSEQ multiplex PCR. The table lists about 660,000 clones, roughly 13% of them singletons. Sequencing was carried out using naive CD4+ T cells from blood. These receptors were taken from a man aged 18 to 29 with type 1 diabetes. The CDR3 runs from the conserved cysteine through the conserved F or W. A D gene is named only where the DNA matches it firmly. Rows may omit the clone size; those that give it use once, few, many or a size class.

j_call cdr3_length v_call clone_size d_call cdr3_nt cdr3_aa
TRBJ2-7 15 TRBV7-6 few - TGTGCCAGCAGCTTGATCCGGGACGATACCTACGAGCAGTACTTC CASSLIRDDTYEQYF
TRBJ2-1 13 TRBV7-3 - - TGTGCCAGCAGCTTAGGGCAGGGGAATGAGCAGTTCTTC CASSLGQGNEQFF
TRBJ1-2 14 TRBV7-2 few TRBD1 TGTGCCAGCAGTTCGTTTCAGGGGGCACAAGGCTACACCTTC CASSSFQGAQGYTF
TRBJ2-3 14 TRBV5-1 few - TGCGCCAGCAGCCTGTTGACTAGCACAGATACGCAGTATTTT CASSLLTSTDTQYF
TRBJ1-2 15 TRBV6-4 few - TGTGCCAGCAGTGACTCTAGCGCAGGCACCTATGGCTACACCTTC CASSDSSAGTYGYTF
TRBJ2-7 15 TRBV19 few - TGTGCCAGTACCCCGTCAGGAGGGTACTCCTACGAGCAGTACTTC CASTPSGGYSYEQYF
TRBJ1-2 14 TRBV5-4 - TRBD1 TGTGCCAGCAGCTCCGGGACAGGGGTGGATGGCTACACCTTC CASSSGTGVDGYTF
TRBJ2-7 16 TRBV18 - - TGTGCCAGCTCACCACGCGGCGAGCCCGCTTCCCGCGAGCAGTACTTC CASSPRGEPASREQYF
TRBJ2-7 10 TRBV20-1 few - TGCAGTGCTAGACCTGCCGGGCAGTACTTC CSARPAGQYF
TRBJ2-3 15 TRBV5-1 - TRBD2 TGCGCCAGCAGCCCCGGGACTAGCGGGGGAGATACGCAGTATTTT CASSPGTSGGDTQYF
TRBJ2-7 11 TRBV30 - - TGTGCCTGGACACTAGGCGCCGAGCAGTACTTC CAWTLGAEQYF
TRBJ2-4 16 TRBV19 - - TGTGCCAGTAGTATAGAGGCCAGCTTAGCCAAAAACATTCAGTACTTC CASSIEASLAKNIQYF
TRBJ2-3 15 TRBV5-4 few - TGTGCCAGCACCCTGAATGGGGGCAAAACAGATACGCAGTATTTT CASTLNGGKTDTQYF
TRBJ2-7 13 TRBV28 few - TGTGCCAGCAGTACAGGGACGCCCCTCGAGCAGTACTTC CASSTGTPLEQYF
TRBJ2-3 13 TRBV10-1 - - TGCGCCAGCAGTGAGGAGTTAACCGATACGCAGTATTTT CASSEELTDTQYF
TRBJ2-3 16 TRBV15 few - TGTGCCACCAGCAGACCTCCCCCGGGGGGCCCAGATACGCAGTATTTT CATSRPPPGGPDTQYF
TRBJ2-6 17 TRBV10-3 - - TGTGCCATCACCCGGGACCTTGACCTCTCTGGGGCCAACGTCCTGACTTTC CAITRDLDLSGANVLTF
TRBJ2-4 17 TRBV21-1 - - TGTGCCAGCAGCAAAGATCCAGCGGGACTAGCCAAAAACATTCAGTACTTC CASSKDPAGLAKNIQYF
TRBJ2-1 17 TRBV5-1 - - TGCGCCAGCAGCTTCCGGACGGGTCCTCCGCTATTCAATGAGCAGTTCTTC CASSFRTGPPLFNEQFF
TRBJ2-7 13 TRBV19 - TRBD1 TGTGCCAGTTTGGGACAGGGGCAAGGCGAGCAGTACTTC CASLGQGQGEQYF
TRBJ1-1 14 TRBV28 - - TGTGCCAGCACCGCGGGAGGGGCGAACACTGAAGCTTTCTTT CASTAGGANTEAFF
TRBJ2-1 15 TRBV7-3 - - TGTGCCAGCAGCAGAACCGGGTCCCTCTACAATGAGCAGTTCTTC CASSRTGSLYNEQFF
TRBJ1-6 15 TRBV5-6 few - TGTGCCAGCTTTAACTACGGGACGTTTAATTCACCCCTCCACTTT CASFNYGTFNSPLHF
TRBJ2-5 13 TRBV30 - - TGTGCCTGGAGCGAACAGAACCAAGAGACCCAGTACTTC CAWSEQNQETQYF